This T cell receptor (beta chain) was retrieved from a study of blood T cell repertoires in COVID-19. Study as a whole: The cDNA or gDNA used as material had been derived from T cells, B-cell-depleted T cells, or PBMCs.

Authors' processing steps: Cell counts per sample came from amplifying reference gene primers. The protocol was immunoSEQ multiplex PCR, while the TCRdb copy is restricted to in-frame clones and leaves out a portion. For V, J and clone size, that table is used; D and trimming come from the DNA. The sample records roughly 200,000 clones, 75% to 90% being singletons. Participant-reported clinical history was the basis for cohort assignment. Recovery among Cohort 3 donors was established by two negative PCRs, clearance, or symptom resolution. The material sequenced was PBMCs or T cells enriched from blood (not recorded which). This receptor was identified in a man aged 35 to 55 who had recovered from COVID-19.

The CDR3 DNA sequence: TGTGCCAGCAGTCCAGTACAGGGAATTTGGTCCTACGAGCAGTACTTC. Amino acid sequence: CASSPVQGIWSYEQYF. This chain connects TRBV7-2 to TRBJ2-7; perhaps TRBD1 as D (6 bases). The CDR3 consists of 16 residues. V was shortened by 6 bases and J by 1 base, with 19 bases between the two germline ends. The germline gives CDR1 SGHTA, CDR2 FQGNSA.